These T cell receptor beta chains were read from a single sample in a study of shared clonotypes between healthy human individuals. Only in-frame clones appear in the TCRdb table, and some are missing; sequencing was by immunoSEQ multiplex PCR. Here the sample spans some 2,000,000 clones, roughly 94% being singletons. Sequencing used naive CD4+ T cells sorted from blood. Receptor source: a man younger than 30 in good health. Each CDR3 is given with its conserved first and last residue.

V	J	CDR3
TRBV28	TRBJ1-2	CASRTQGYGANYGYTF
TRBV9	TRBJ2-3	CASSVGHGAFTDTQYF
TRBV7-2	TRBJ2-7	CASSKGSEQYF
TRBV5-4	TRBJ1-1	CASSDPGTGRTEAFF
TRBV28	TRBJ1-2	CASSQPQTGIYGYTF
TRBV29-1	TRBJ2-3	CSVGPGRTDTQYF
TRBV4-3	TRBJ2-5	CASSLLTLQETQYF
TRBV4-2	TRBJ2-5	CASSQESQVGKETQYF
TRBV2	TRBJ2-7	CASSRGGGKYEQYF
TRBV29-1	TRBJ1-2	CSAPEAVTF
TRBV7-9	TRBJ2-7	CASSLGPTYGQYF
TRBV19	TRBJ1-2	CASSIQDNYYGYTF
TRBV6-1	TRBJ1-1	CASSERSGPVGAEAFF
TRBV5-1	TRBJ1-1	CASSLRENTEAFF
TRBV28	TRBJ1-1	CASSTQGNTEAFF
TRBV9	TRBJ2-1	CASSRTGYNEQFF
TRBV10-3	TRBJ1-1	CATSALDNTEAFF
TRBV5-1	TRBJ1-6	CASSSGGTMNSPLHF
TRBV28	TRBJ1-2	CAAGILNYGYTF
TRBV21-1	TRBJ1-5	CAITGPINQPQHF
TRBV18	TRBJ2-1	CASSPVAGGGEQFF
TRBV21-1	TRBJ1-1	CASQRTDMNTEAFF
TRBV29-1	TRBJ2-1	CSVSPPLNPGGEQFF